This TCR beta chain is drawn from a study of blood T cell repertoires in COVID-19 (dated by TCRdb to 2018 to 2021). Study-wide context: The collaborator samples originated in the United States, Italy and Spain and spanned the acute and convalescent phases of COVID-19. The repertoires were released in a freely available public database intended as a resource for research on the immune response to SARS-CoV-2. The material from the prospective study consisted of cDNA or gDNA derived from T cells, B-cell-depleted T cells, or PBMCs. HLA class I and class II types, where available, came from metadata supplied by the sample provider rather than from assay-based typing. Subjects who had been exposed to COVID-19, were actively infected with it, or had recovered from it provided the deeply sampled blood TCRbeta repertoires that made up the dataset. Nearly every sample came with metadata listing a de-identified subject ID, COVID-19 status, age in years and sex. Samples were obtained from the ongoing ImmuneRACE study (first 160 participants) and from 1,000 to 1,500 subjects provided by 6 global collaborators.

Results the study describes overall, beyond this receptor: The amount of clinical and demographic metadata varied by source and participant and was provided uncurated.

To note about this clone: This receptor's antigen is unknown. Per-base qualities were not stored, and no clone one base away is much larger.

The immunoSEQ Assay, a bias-controlled multiplex PCR, was used to amplify TCRbeta CDR3 regions from genomic DNA. The published analysis was carried out like this. The number of nucleated cells in each sample was estimated by amplification of reference gene primers within the assay. Sequence reads were collapsed and filtered to measure the absolute abundance of every unique TCRbeta CDR3 rearrangement. Productive Simpson clonality was computed per sample as the square root of Simpson's diversity index over productive rearrangements. Sourced from immuneACCESS, this table was stored by TCRdb with only in-frame sequences that have V and J called. A share of the clones is absent; for the studies checked, an unresolved V gene accounts for under half, and the remainder has no known explanation. V and J calls plus clone size are reproduced from that table; the DNA served to infer D and trimming. This sample gives tens of thousands of clones in total; 75% to 85% of them show up just once. Jointly, the top ten make up about 29% of the sample.

Counted from cysteine to phenylalanine, this CDR3 has 16 amino acids. CDR3 DNA only is kept here, 48 bases in frame from base 1. The germline V gene (reference sequence) supplies CDR1 MNHEY and CDR2 SMNVEV. The junction shows trimming of 6 bases on V and 6 bases on J, and the gene matches do not reach 11 bases of it. The collaborating institutions used their own protocols to collect whole blood in K2EDTA tubes. Collaborator samples were shipped for TCRbeta analysis as frozen whole blood, isolated PBMCs, or DNA extracted from either sample type. The origin of this receptor is a human donor in a cohort sampled during active COVID-19. Here the chain combines TRBV27 and TRBJ1-6; 7 central bases correspond to TRBD1. Sequences were obtained from peripheral blood. In nucleotide form, the sequence is TGTGCCAGCAGCCCAGCTGACAGGGCGGGTAATTCACCCCTCCACTTT. This sequence encodes CASSPADRAGNSPLHF.